Given below is one T cell receptor beta chain in context. Its antigen remains unknown. The CDR3 is made up of 15 amino acids. Germline V gene sequence: CDR1 DFQATT, CDR2 SNEGSKA (reference sequence). V gave up 4 bases and J gave up 4 bases, with 20 bases separating them. This entry is derived from a study of CD8 T cells in ankylosing spondylitis. Whole-study results and caveats: Typical of ankylosing spondylitis blood, it appeared, was a TCR beta motif of several highly homologous variants. Disease-linked clones had a CD8+ phenotype and relatively low frequency in peripheral blood. A number of the motif variants had already been described in reactive arthritis synovial fluid and blood.

In making TCR beta libraries, quantitative 5'-RACE with molecular barcodes was used. TCRdb used MiXCR to reprocess the 5' RACE reads, holding one entry per CDR3 protein. The repertoire consists of fewer than 550,000 distinct CDR3 sequences, with approximately 5.3% occurring once and the leading ten covering 3% to 4%. The chain recombines TRBV20-1 with TRBJ2-7; TRBD1 might be the D (6 bases). What was sequenced was blood, either unsorted or a sorted T cell fraction (not recorded which). This TCR was sampled from a male donor with ankylosing spondylitis. Here the CDR3 DNA reads TGCAGTGCTACCGGGGCAGGGGCCCTTTCTTACGAGCAGTACTTC. Amino acids: CSATGAGALSYEQYF.